Shown below are 20 T cell receptor beta chains from a single sample sequenced in a study of blood T cell repertoires in COVID-19. Assay: immunoSEQ multiplex PCR; the TCRdb copy retains only in-frame clones and omits some. In the table there are about 160,000 clones, roughly 79% of which are singletons. The sequenced sample was peripheral blood. These receptors were obtained from a woman of 80 years or more with acute or convalescent COVID-19.

The CDR3 coding sequence is TGTGCCAGCAGCCCGGGACTAGCGTACAATGAGCAGTTCTTC. It specifies CASSPGLAYNEQFF. J is TRBJ2-1 and V is TRBV6-2 or TRBV6-3, with TRBD2 matching 10 bases. V trimming: 6 bases; J trimming: 4 bases; junction bases outside the gene matches: 3. CDR1 is MNHEY and CDR2 is SVGEGT in the germline V gene. The CDR3 has 14 residues.

The chain employs TRBV5-1 and TRBJ1-2; D is perhaps TRBD1 (6 bases). The V gene's germline CDR1 is SGHRS and CDR2 YFSETQ. The CDR3 is 15 amino acids. Between the trimmed V and J ends, which lost 4 bases and 7 bases, there was a span of 20 bases. In nucleotides, the CDR3 is TGCGCCAGCAGCCTCCTTTCGGGGGGCGAGAGTGGCTACACCTTC. Its protein product is CASSLLSGGESGYTF.

The chain combines TRBV9 with TRBJ1-3, with a tentative D call TRBD1 (5 bases). This CDR3 is built from 15 residues. CDR1 and CDR2 from the germline V gene are SGDLS and YYNGEE. V was cut by 3 bases and J by 0 bases, with 10 bases left in between. This CDR3 is CASSGQLNSGNTIYF. CDR3 DNA sequence: TGTGCCAGCAGCGGACAGCTAAACTCTGGAAACACCATATATTTT. The entire variable domain, with the rest obtained from reference TRBV9 and TRBJ1-3, is as follows: DSGVTQTPKHLITATGQRVTLRCSPRSGDLSVYWYQQSLDQGLQFLIQYYNGEERAKGNILERFSAQQFPDLHSELNLSSLELGDSALYFCASSGQLNSGNTIYFGEGSWLTVV.

The chain carries TRBV27 and TRBJ1-3; unclear D gene. The CDR3 runs 13 residues. Trimming left V 5 bases short and J 0 bases short, with 5 bases between. In germline, CDR1 is MNHEY, CDR2 SMNVEV (reference sequence). The DNA of the CDR3 is TGTGCCAGCAGTGCGAGCTCTGGAAACACCATATATTTT. Translating gives CASSASSGNTIYF.

V is TRBV7-2 and J is TRBJ1-5; possibly TRBD1 for D (5 bases). Trimming cost V 0 bases and J 3 bases, with 9 bases left between them. Per germline, CDR1 SGHTA and CDR2 FQGNSA. The CDR3 is 15 residues long. CDR3 region: CASSLAAGNNQPQHF. As DNA, the CDR3 is TGTGCCAGCAGCTTAGCCGCAGGGAACAATCAGCCCCAGCATTTT.

This clone was observed many times. The chain couples TRBV6-6 to TRBJ2-5, with 9 bases identical to TRBD2. Per germline, CDR1 MNHNY and CDR2 SVGAGI (reference sequence). This CDR3 region has 15 residues. Trimming removed 3 bases from V and 4 bases from J; junction bases left unmatched: 6. DNA of the CDR3: TGTGCCAGCAGTTATGCTAGCGGGGAGGGAGAGACCCAGTACTTC. As protein: CASSYASGEGETQYF.

V gene TRBV5-1 combines with J gene TRBJ2-5, with 10 nucleotides matching TRBD1. This CDR3 has 16 residues. V lost 4 bases and J lost 2; bases outside the gene matches: 8. Per germline, CDR1 SGHRS and CDR2 YFSETQ. The CDR3 region has the DNA TGCGCCAGCAGCACCGGGACAGGGGTCTTACAAGAGACCCAGTACTTC. Its protein product is CASSTGTGVLQETQYF.

This clone was seen only a few times. The V and J genes are TRBV27 and TRBJ1-2; no clear D. The CDR3 contains 13 residues. Germline V CDR1 and CDR2: MNHEY, SMNVEV (reference sequence). V shed 8 bases and J shed 4 bases, with 14 bases lying between them. The DNA of the CDR3 is TGTGCCAGCGGACCGCGGGCTCTCTATGGCTACACCTTC. It encodes CASGPRALYGYTF.

V usage is TRBV5-1 and J usage is TRBJ1-1; possible D gene TRBD1, 5 bases. The germline V gene has CDR1 SGHRS and CDR2 YFSETQ. This CDR3 is 13 amino acids long. V lost 0 bases and J 4 bases, leaving 7 bases between the germline ends. The CDR3 region is CASSLGGPTEAFF. The DNA of the CDR3 is TGCGCCAGCAGCTTGGGGGGCCCCACTGAAGCTTTCTTT.

The chain joins TRBV7-9 to TRBJ1-1; the D is unclear. Germline CDR1 is SEHNR and CDR2 is FQNEAQ (reference sequence). Trimming shortened V by 2 bases and J by 1 base, and 8 bases separated the two germline ends. The length of the CDR3 is 14 residues. The CDR3 DNA is TGTGCCAGCAGCTTACAGATCCCGAACACTGAAGCTTTCTTT. Amino acid sequence: CASSLQIPNTEAFF.

The J gene is TRBJ1-5, the V gene TRBV19; D is possibly TRBD1 (5 bases). Germline-derived CDR1 and CDR2 are LNHDA and SQIVND (reference sequence). V was cut by 6 bases and J by 6 bases, with 15 bases left in between. This CDR3 has 14 residues. The CDR3 loop reads CASRMGGGGQPQHF. CDR3 nucleotides: TGTGCCAGTAGAATGGGTGGGGGAGGTCAGCCCCAGCATTTT. Full variable domain (remainder filled in from reference TRBV19 and TRBJ1-5): DGGITQSPKYLFRKEGQNVTLSCEQNLNHDAMYWYRQDPGQGLRLIYYSQIVNDFQKGDIAEGYSVSREKKESFPLTVTSAQKNPTAFYLCASRMGGGGQPQHFGDGTRLSIL.

V and J are TRBV7-9 and TRBJ2-1; 11 nucleotides line up with TRBD2. There are 19 residues in the CDR3. With 5 bases clipped from V and 3 bases from J, the junction kept 15 bases outside the gene matches. CDR1 and CDR2 (germline): SEHNR, FQNEAQ (reference sequence). Written as DNA, the CDR3 is TGTGCCAGCAGCGCCCTTTCCACTAGCGGGAGCGCCCACTACAATGAGCAGTTCTTC. Its protein is CASSALSTSGSAHYNEQFF.

This chain links TRBV25-1 with TRBJ1-2; D may be TRBD1 (6 bases). Trimming removed 5 bases from V and 3 bases from J, with 19 bases in between. CDR3 size: 16 residues. The germline V gene has CDR1 MGHDK and CDR2 SYGVNS. CDR3 sequence reads: CASSTFGRGDYYGYTF. For the CDR3, the DNA is TGTGCCAGCAGTACCTTCGGGAGGGGGGATTACTATGGCTACACCTTC.

The chain links TRBV5-1 to TRBJ2-1; 9 bases agree with TRBD1. The CDR3 spans 13 residues. With 7 bases clipped from V and 7 bases from J, the junction kept 6 bases outside the gene matches. CDR1 is SGHRS and CDR2 is YFSETQ in the germline V gene. CDR3 loop: CASQKQGANEQFF. DNA for the CDR3: TGCGCCAGCCAAAAACAGGGGGCAAATGAGCAGTTCTTC.

Points on this clone: At one boundary the junction diverges from the germline segment, which might be a read error. J is TRBJ1-4 and V is TRBV25-1; 9 bases fit TRBD1. This CDR3 spans 14 amino acids. Germline loops: CDR1 MGHDK, CDR2 SYGVNS. CDR3 coding DNA: TGTGCCAGCAGCGAATCCGGGACAGGGGAAAAACTGTTTTTT. Encoded protein: CASSESGTGEKLFF.

V and J are TRBV2 and TRBJ1-1; D gene unclear. The CDR3 has 11 residues. Trimming removed 6 bases at V and 2 bases at J, with 4 bases between. Germline V gives CDR1 SNHLY, CDR2 FYNNEI. CDR3 amino acids: CASSLNTEAFF. The CDR3 DNA reads as TGTGCCAGCAGCTTAAACACTGAAGCTTTCTTT.

This chain connects TRBV5-1 to TRBJ2-1, with 10 bases fitting TRBD2. The J segment lost 5 bases and the V segment lost 4 bases, leaving 6 bases of the junction unmatched. CDR1 and CDR2 (germline): SGHRS, YFSETQ. This CDR3 has 15 residues. In DNA form, the CDR3 reads TGCGCCAGCAGCCCGGGACTAGCGTACCACAATGAGCAGTTCTTC. It codes for CASSPGLAYHNEQFF. Looking up the rest from reference TRBV5-1 and TRBJ2-1 gives the full variable domain: KAGVTQTPRYLIKTRGQQVTLSCSPISGHRSVSWYQQTPGQGLQFLFEYFSETQRNKGNFPGRFSGRQFSNSRSEMNVSTLELGDSALYLCASSPGLAYHNEQFFGPGTRLTVL.

This clone was found once. V is TRBV7-2 and J is TRBJ1-4; D is unresolved. Trimming cost V 3 bases and J 3 bases, with 8 bases left between them. Germline CDR1 is SGHTA and CDR2 is FQGNSA. CDR3 length equals 14 residues. The CDR3 DNA reads TGTGCCAGCAGCTTGGGTGGAGCTAATGAAAAACTGTTTTTT. Translating gives CASSLGGANEKLFF. The full variable domain, in which reference TRBV7-2 and TRBJ1-4 provide the parts outside the CDR3, is GAGVSQSPSNKVTEKGKDVELRCDPISGHTALYWYRQSLGQGLEFLIYFQGNSAPDKSGLPSDRFSAERTGGSVSTLTIQRTQQEDSAVYLCASSLGGANEKLFFGSGTQLSVL.

The V gene is TRBV2, the J gene TRBJ2-5; D possibly corresponds to TRBD1 (6 bases). The germline V gene encodes CDR1 SNHLY and CDR2 FYNNEI. The CDR3 totals 13 residues. V dropped 7 bases and J dropped 5 bases, with 14 bases sitting between them. CDR3 DNA sequence: TGTGCCAGCAAAGCAGGGGATTCGGAGACCCAGTACTTC. It yields the protein CASKAGDSETQYF.

This CDR3 is CASSGVSDRVHEQYF. The CDR3 DNA sequence: TGTGCCAGCAGCGGGGTATCGGACAGGGTCCACGAGCAGTACTTC. J is TRBJ2-7 and V is TRBV3-1 (or the pseudogene TRBV3-2), with 8 bases fitting TRBD1. J was trimmed by 5 bases and V by 5 bases; bases with no gene match: 11. Looked up from germline, CDR1 is LGHDT and CDR2 is YNNKEL (reference sequence). The CDR3 covers 15 residues.